These 18 T cell receptor beta chains came from one sample sequenced in a study of T cell repertoires in cytomegalovirus infection. TCRdb redid the calling of the reads with MiXCR, one entry per CDR3 protein. Of some 440,000 distinct CDR3 sequences listed, around 32% were seen once; the top ten hold approximately 15%. The sample was PBMCs. These receptors came from a human donor in good health (CMV status not recorded). Some clones in this sample may be carry-over from other donors' samples.

V usage is TRBV5-1 and J usage is TRBJ1-4; D may be TRBD1 (6 bases). Trimming removed 0 bases at V and 5 bases at J, with 11 bases between. This CDR3 has 15 amino acids. Germline V gives CDR1 SGHRS, CDR2 YFSETQ. The CDR3 bases are TGCGCCAGCAGCTTGGCCGGGACACCGAATGAAAAACTGTTTTTT. Protein product: CASSLAGTPNEKLFF.

This clonotype was recorded at least ten times. The chain has TRBV7-8 and TRBJ1-1, with D possibly TRBD1 on 5 matching bases. Germline assignment: CDR1 SGHVS and CDR2 FQNEAQ. The CDR3 spans 15 residues. V was pared by 1 base and J by 2 bases, with 11 bases between. CDR3 nucleotide sequence: TGTGCCAGCAGCTTAGTGGCAGGGCAAAACACTGAAGCTTTCTTT. It encodes CASSLVAGQNTEAFF.

About this clonotype itself: Germline and junction disagree at one end, which may indicate a read error. J is TRBJ1-1 and V is TRBV10-2; D is uncertain. The CDR3 is made up of 13 amino acids. Germline loops: CDR1 WSHSY, CDR2 SAAADI. The chain's CDR3 is CASSELVGLRRDF. In nucleotides, the CDR3 is TGCGCCAGCAGTGAGCTGGTAGGGTTGCGACGGGACTTT.

This clonotype was seen only a few times. The gene calls are TRBV7-2 and TRBJ2-2, with D possibly matching TRBD2 (6 bases). V was shortened by 1 base and J by 3 bases, with 15 bases between the two germline ends. The CDR3 covers 17 residues. CDR1 and CDR2 from the germline V gene are SGHTA and FQGNSA. The CDR3 spells CASSLVSGGDYTGELFF. CDR3 nucleotide sequence: TGTGCCAGCAGCTTAGTTTCCGGGGGTGATTACACCGGGGAGCTGTTTTTT.

V and J are TRBV24-1 and TRBJ1-1; TRBD1 matches 7 bases. The germline gives CDR1 KGHDR, CDR2 SFDVKD. The V segment lost 2 bases and the J segment 10 bases; nucleotides outside the gene matches: 6. CDR3 length equals 13 residues. For the CDR3, the DNA is TGTGCCACCAGTGATTCAGGGGGTCAGGGAGCTTTCTTT. Translated, it gives CATSDSGGQGAFF.

In this sample, this clonotype turned up many times. J is TRBJ2-7 and V is TRBV7-8; D may be TRBD1 (5 bases). V lost 1 base and J 3 bases, leaving 10 bases between the germline ends. Germline V lookup: CDR1 SGHVS, CDR2 FQNEAQ. The CDR3 totals 14 residues. The CDR3 DNA sequence: TGTGCCAGCAGCTTAGGACCAGGGTTCTACGAGCAGTACTTC. It is translated as CASSLGPGFYEQYF.

The sample holds a few counts of this clonotype. The rearrangement uses TRBV12-3 or TRBV12-4 and TRBJ1-5; tentatively, D is TRBD1 (6 bases). V lost 1 base and J lost 6, with 10 bases in between. The CDR3 length is 14 residues. Written as DNA, the CDR3 is TGTGCCAGCAGTTTAGGGGGGGCGAGTCAGCCCCAGCATTTT. Its protein is CASSLGGASQPQHF.

This clonotype has only a few counts. The CDR3 DNA follows: TGTGCCAGCAGTTATGGGAGCGGGGCAACCGGGGAGCTGTTTTTT. Protein sequence: CASSYGSGATGELFF. J is TRBJ2-2 and V is TRBV6-5; 7 bases are a match to TRBD2. This CDR3 spans 15 amino acids. Germline trimming cut 3 bases from V and 5 bases from J; bases unmatched to any gene: 6. CDR1 and CDR2 from the germline V gene are MNHEY and SVGAGI.

This clonotype has only a few counts. The V and J genes are TRBV2 and TRBJ1-1; no clear D gene. Germline V gene data show CDR1 as SNHLY and CDR2 as FYNNEI. With 4 bases removed from V and 3 bases from J, the gap between germline ends came to 9 bases. The CDR3 is 13 residues long. Here the CDR3 reads CASSGHRDTEAFF. The CDR3 region has the DNA TGTGCCAGCAGTGGCCACCGGGACACTGAAGCTTTCTTT.

This chain uses TRBV7-9 with TRBJ2-3, with 7 bases aligning to TRBD2. V lost 11 bases, J lost 1 base, and 9 bases stayed unmatched. The V gene's germline CDR1 is SEHNR and CDR2 FQNEAQ (reference sequence). There are 14 residues in the CDR3. The CDR3 DNA reads TGTGCCTCTGTGGCGGGGGAACGCACAGATACGCAGTATTTT. It is translated as CASVAGERTDTQYF.

This chain connects TRBV20-1 to TRBJ1-4; TRBD1 might be the D (5 bases). Germline values: CDR1 DFQATT, CDR2 SNEGSKA (reference sequence). This CDR3 region has 15 residues. V gave up 1 base and J gave up 2 bases, with 11 bases separating them. The CDR3 spells CSARAWGKTNEKLFF. In DNA, the CDR3 is TGCAGTGCTAGAGCGTGGGGGAAGACTAATGAAAAACTGTTTTTT.

Only a few counts were recorded for this clonotype. J is TRBJ1-2 and V is TRBV24-1; unclear D gene. This CDR3 region has 14 residues. The V gene lost 4 bases and the J gene lost 5 bases, with 13 bases spanning the gap. Germline V lookup: CDR1 KGHDR, CDR2 SFDVKD. The CDR3: CATSETDKIYGYTF. Written as DNA, the CDR3 is TGTGCCACCAGTGAAACAGACAAGATATATGGCTACACCTTC.

This clonotype was counted only a few times. The CDR3 nucleotides read TGCAGTGCACCGGGACTAGCGGGGGGGCTTGGTGAGCAGTTCTTC. Residues: CSAPGLAGGLGEQFF. The V gene is TRBV20-1, the J gene TRBJ2-1; 16 bases match TRBD2. Germline V gene data show CDR1 as DFQATT and CDR2 as SNEGSKA (reference sequence). The CDR3 runs 15 residues. Germline trimming cut 6 bases from V and 9 bases from J; bases unmatched to any gene: 8.

This clonotype has only a few counts. This sequence joins TRBV2 and TRBJ2-7; D may be TRBD1 (5 bases). V lost 7 bases and J lost 0, with 10 bases in between. Germline-derived CDR1 and CDR2 are SNHLY and FYNNEI. This CDR3 region has 13 residues. Written as DNA, the CDR3 is TGTGCCAGCATGGGCGGACACTCCTACGAGCAGTACTTC. As protein: CASMGGHSYEQYF.

This clonotype was counted at least ten times. V is TRBV6-1 and J is TRBJ1-5; D is undetermined. Per the germline V gene, CDR1 is MNHNS and CDR2 is SASEGT. The V end was cut by 5 bases, the J end by 0 bases, with 11 bases between. This CDR3 contains 15 residues. The CDR3 DNA sequence: TGTGCCAGCAGTACTGAGGGAAATAGCAATCAGCCCCAGCATTTT. Translated, it gives CASSTEGNSNQPQHF.

The chain combines TRBV12-3 or TRBV12-4 with TRBJ1-6, with D maybe TRBD1 (6 bases). This CDR3 comprises 17 residues. V was cut by 3 bases and J by 10 bases, with 22 bases left in between. CDR3 in DNA: TGTGCCAGCAGTTTTGAGAGTGTCCGGGGGCGGGGGTCACCCCTCCACTTT. It encodes CASSFESVRGRGSPLHF.

Turning to this clonotype: A single base separates this from a much larger clone, so it may be a read error. The chain uses TRBV7-2 and TRBJ1-1, with 7 bases fitting TRBD1. The CDR3 totals 15 residues. Germline CDR1 and CDR2: SGHTA and FQGNSA. This chain's CDR3 is CSSSLAPGGNTEAFF. The CDR3 nucleotides are TGTTCCAGCAGCTTAGCCCCAGGGGGGAACACTGAAGCTTTCTTT.

CDR3 sequence (DNA): TGTGCCAGCAGTCTCCTTCAACGGGGAGATGGCTACACCTTC. Encoded protein: CASSLLQRGDGYTF. V is TRBV6-5 and J is TRBJ1-2; D remains unclear. V dropped 5 bases and J dropped 6 bases, with 16 bases sitting between them. CDR3 length: 14 amino acids. Germline CDR1 MNHEY, CDR2 SVGAGI.